These T cell receptor beta chains were read from a single sample in a study of T cell responses to AZD1222 COVID-19 vaccine. The method was immunoSEQ multiplex PCR; TCRdb's version includes in-frame clones alone and lacks a portion of them. The table lists roughly 100,000 clones, 90% of them singletons. The sequencing used peripheral blood, collected on day 0 of AZD1222 vaccination. Receptors were obtained from an adult in good health. Each CDR3 is given with its conserved first and last residue. The D gene is left open where the match is weak. Size tells how often a clone was seen (once, few, many) or the class of an expanded clone, and some rows leave it out.

clone size: once; D gene: NA; J gene: TRBJ2-2; V gene: TRBV5-1; CDR3 protein: CASSLARGRTGELFF; CDR3 DNA: TGCGCCAGCAGCTTGGCCAGGGGCCGAACCGGGGAGCTGTTTTTT
clone size: NA; D gene: NA; J gene: TRBJ2-7; V gene: TRBV6-5; CDR3 protein: CASSYQRTAEQYF; CDR3 DNA: TGTGCCAGCAGTTACCAAAGGACAGCCGAGCAGTACTTC
clone size: NA; D gene: TRBD1; J gene: TRBJ2-1; V gene: TRBV11-2; CDR3 protein: CASSPGQGIRNEQFF; CDR3 DNA: TGTGCCAGCAGCCCCGGACAGGGAATTAGGAATGAGCAGTTCTTC
clone size: NA; D gene: NA; J gene: TRBJ1-6; V gene: TRBV6-2/TRBV6-3; CDR3 protein: CASSYGAGADNSPLHF; CDR3 DNA: TGTGCCAGCAGTTACGGCGCGGGGGCAGATAATTCACCCCTCCACTTT
clone size: NA; D gene: TRBD1; J gene: TRBJ2-5; V gene: TRBV19; CDR3 protein: CASSGTGQETQYF; CDR3 DNA: TGTGCCAGTAGCGGGACAGGACAAGAGACCCAGTACTTC
clone size: once; D gene: NA; J gene: TRBJ2-1; V gene: TRBV27; CDR3 protein: CASSFSRGKAEQFF; CDR3 DNA: TGTGCCAGCAGTTTCAGCCGCGGCAAGGCTGAGCAGTTCTTC
clone size: NA; D gene: NA; J gene: TRBJ1-2; V gene: TRBV9; CDR3 protein: CASSASGRGIGYTF; CDR3 DNA: TGTGCCAGCAGCGCTAGCGGCAGGGGAATTGGCTACACCTTC
clone size: NA; D gene: NA; J gene: TRBJ2-1; V gene: TRBV5-1; CDR3 protein: CASSFPVSGSSYNEQFF; CDR3 DNA: TGCGCCAGCAGCTTTCCCGTTAGCGGTAGCTCCTACAATGAGCAGTTCTTC
clone size: NA; D gene: NA; J gene: TRBJ2-1; V gene: TRBV28; CDR3 protein: CASSRSLSNEQFF; CDR3 DNA: TGTGCCAGCAGTCGCAGTTTAAGCAATGAGCAGTTCTTC
clone size: NA; D gene: NA; J gene: TRBJ2-1; V gene: TRBV7-2; CDR3 protein: CASSLAGAVVEQFF; CDR3 DNA: TGTGCCAGCAGCTTAGCGGGAGCGGTTGTTGAGCAGTTCTTC
clone size: NA; D gene: NA; J gene: TRBJ1-1; V gene: TRBV28; CDR3 protein: CASSWAGIHTEAFF; CDR3 DNA: TGTGCCAGCAGTTGGGCGGGAATTCACACTGAAGCTTTCTTT
clone size: NA; D gene: NA; J gene: TRBJ1-1; V gene: TRBV5-1; CDR3 protein: CASSLEAMNTEAFF; CDR3 DNA: TGCGCCAGCAGCTTGGAGGCAATGAACACTGAAGCTTTCTTT
clone size: NA; D gene: NA; J gene: TRBJ2-3; V gene: TRBV19; CDR3 protein: CASSSYHSRGTALDTQYF; CDR3 DNA: TGTGCCAGTAGTTCCTACCACTCACGGGGAACGGCCTTAGATACGCAGTATTTT
clone size: NA; D gene: NA; J gene: TRBJ1-4; V gene: TRBV10-3; CDR3 protein: CAISDPAGTEATNEKLFF; CDR3 DNA: TGTGCCATCAGTGACCCTGCCGGGACGGAGGCAACTAATGAAAAACTGTTTTTT
clone size: NA; D gene: NA; J gene: TRBJ2-5; V gene: TRBV29-1; CDR3 protein: CSSGGTWETQYF; CDR3 DNA: TGCAGCTCTGGGGGGACTTGGGAGACCCAGTACTTC
clone size: NA; D gene: TRBD1; J gene: TRBJ1-5; V gene: TRBV6-6; CDR3 protein: CASRSTGGAGQPQHF; CDR3 DNA: TGTGCCAGCAGATCAACAGGGGGCGCGGGTCAGCCCCAGCATTTT
clone size: NA; D gene: NA; J gene: TRBJ1-1; V gene: TRBV12-3/TRBV12-4; CDR3 protein: CASSFRIKEAFF; CDR3 DNA: TGTGCCAGCAGTTTTAGAATCAAAGAAGCTTTCTTT
clone size: once; D gene: NA; J gene: TRBJ2-7; V gene: TRBV7-9; CDR3 protein: CASSWQGYEQYF; CDR3 DNA: TGTGCCAGCAGCTGGCAGGGTTACGAGCAGTACTTC
clone size: NA; D gene: TRBD2; J gene: TRBJ2-1; V gene: TRBV9; CDR3 protein: CASSTSGHDNEQFF; CDR3 DNA: TGTGCCAGCTCAACTAGCGGCCACGACAATGAGCAGTTCTTC
clone size: NA; D gene: TRBD1; J gene: TRBJ1-5; V gene: TRBV11-2; CDR3 protein: CASSGDSGQPQHF; CDR3 DNA: TGTGCCAGCAGCGGGGACAGTGGGCAGCCCCAGCATTTT
clone size: NA; D gene: NA; J gene: TRBJ1-2; V gene: TRBV7-2; CDR3 protein: CASSLSSGPYGYTF; CDR3 DNA: TGTGCCAGCAGCTTATCGTCAGGTCCCTATGGCTACACCTTC
clone size: NA; D gene: NA; J gene: TRBJ2-1; V gene: TRBV28; CDR3 protein: CASSLFPGRRNNEQFF; CDR3 DNA: TGTGCCAGCAGTTTATTTCCGGGAAGACGGAACAATGAGCAGTTCTTC
clone size: NA; D gene: TRBD1; J gene: TRBJ1-2; V gene: TRBV5-6; CDR3 protein: CASSLPGTGGFYGYTF; CDR3 DNA: TGTGCCAGCAGCTTACCCGGGACAGGGGGCTTCTATGGCTACACCTTC
clone size: NA; D gene: NA; J gene: TRBJ2-3; V gene: TRBV9; CDR3 protein: CASSPPAADTQYF; CDR3 DNA: TGTGCCAGCAGCCCCCCAGCGGCGGATACGCAGTATTTT
clone size: NA; D gene: NA; J gene: TRBJ1-1; V gene: TRBV28; CDR3 protein: CASMPRATEAFF; CDR3 DNA: TGTGCCAGCATGCCCAGGGCGACTGAAGCTTTCTTT